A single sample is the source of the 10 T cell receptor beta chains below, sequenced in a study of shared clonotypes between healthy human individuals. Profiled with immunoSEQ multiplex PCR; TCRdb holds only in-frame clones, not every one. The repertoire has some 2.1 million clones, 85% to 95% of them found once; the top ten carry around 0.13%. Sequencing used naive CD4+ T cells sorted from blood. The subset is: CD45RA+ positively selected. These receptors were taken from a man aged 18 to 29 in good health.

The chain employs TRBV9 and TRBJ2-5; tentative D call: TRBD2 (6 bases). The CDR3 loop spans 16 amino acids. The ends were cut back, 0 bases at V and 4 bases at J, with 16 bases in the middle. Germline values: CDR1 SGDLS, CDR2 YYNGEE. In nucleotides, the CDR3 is TGTGCCAGCAGCGTAGTTCGGGAGACGGTATCAGAGACCCAGTACTTC. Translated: CASSVVRETVSETQYF.

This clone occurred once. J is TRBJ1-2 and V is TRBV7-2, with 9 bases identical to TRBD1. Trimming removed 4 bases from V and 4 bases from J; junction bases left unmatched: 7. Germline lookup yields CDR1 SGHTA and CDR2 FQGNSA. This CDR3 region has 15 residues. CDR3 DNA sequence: TGTGCCAGCAGCTCGAGGACAGGGGAACTCTATGGCTACACCTTC. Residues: CASSSRTGELYGYTF.

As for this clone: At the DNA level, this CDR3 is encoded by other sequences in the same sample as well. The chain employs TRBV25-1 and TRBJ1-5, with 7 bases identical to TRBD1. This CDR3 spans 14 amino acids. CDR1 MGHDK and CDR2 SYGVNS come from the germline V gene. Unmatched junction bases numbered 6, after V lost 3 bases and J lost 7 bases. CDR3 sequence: CASSETGLGQPQHF. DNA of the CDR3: TGTGCCAGCAGTGAGACAGGGCTAGGGCAGCCCCAGCATTTT.

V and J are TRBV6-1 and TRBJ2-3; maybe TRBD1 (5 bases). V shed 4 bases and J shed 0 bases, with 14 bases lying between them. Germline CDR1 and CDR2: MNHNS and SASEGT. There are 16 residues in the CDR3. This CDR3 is CASSGQLSSSTDTQYF. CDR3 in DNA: TGTGCCAGCAGTGGACAGTTAAGTTCTAGCACAGATACGCAGTATTTT.

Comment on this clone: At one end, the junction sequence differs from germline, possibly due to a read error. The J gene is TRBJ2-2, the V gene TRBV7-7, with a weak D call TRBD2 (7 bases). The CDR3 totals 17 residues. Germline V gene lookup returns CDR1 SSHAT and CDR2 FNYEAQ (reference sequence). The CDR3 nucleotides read TGTGCTAGCAGCTCCAGGGGAGGGACTTACAGCACCGGGGAGCTGTTTTTT. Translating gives CASSSRGGTYSTGELFF.

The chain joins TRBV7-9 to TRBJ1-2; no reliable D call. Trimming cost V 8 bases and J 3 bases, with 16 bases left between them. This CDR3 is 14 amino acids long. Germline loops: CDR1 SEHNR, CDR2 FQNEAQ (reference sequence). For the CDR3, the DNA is TGTGCCAGCGTCCCTGGCGGGCCCGACTATGGCTACACCTTC. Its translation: CASVPGGPDYGYTF.

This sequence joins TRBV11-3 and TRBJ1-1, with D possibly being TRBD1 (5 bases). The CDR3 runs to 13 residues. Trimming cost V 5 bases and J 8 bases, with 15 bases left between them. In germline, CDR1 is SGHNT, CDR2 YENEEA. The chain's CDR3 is CASSPGWGGEAFF. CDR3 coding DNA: TGTGCCAGCAGCCCTGGGTGGGGGGGAGAAGCTTTCTTT.

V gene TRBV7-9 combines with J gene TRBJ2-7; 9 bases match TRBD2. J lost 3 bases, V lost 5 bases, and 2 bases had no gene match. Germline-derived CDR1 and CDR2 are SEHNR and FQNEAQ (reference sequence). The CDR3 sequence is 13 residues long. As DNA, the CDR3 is TGTGCCAGCAGCGGGACTAGCCTCTACGAGCAGTACTTC. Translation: CASSGTSLYEQYF.

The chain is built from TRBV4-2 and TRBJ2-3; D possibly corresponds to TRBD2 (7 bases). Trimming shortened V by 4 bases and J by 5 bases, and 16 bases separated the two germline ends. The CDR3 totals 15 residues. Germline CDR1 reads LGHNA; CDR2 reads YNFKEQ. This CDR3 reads CASSRGGPVLDTQYF. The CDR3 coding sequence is TGTGCCAGCAGCCGGGGGGGGCCAGTTCTAGATACGCAGTATTTT.

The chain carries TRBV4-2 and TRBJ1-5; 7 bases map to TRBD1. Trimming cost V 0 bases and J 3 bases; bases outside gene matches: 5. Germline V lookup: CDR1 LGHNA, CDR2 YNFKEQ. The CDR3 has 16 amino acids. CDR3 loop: CASSQDLTGINQPQHF. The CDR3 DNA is TGTGCCAGCAGCCAAGATTTGACAGGGATCAATCAGCCCCAGCATTTT.